One and the same sample provided the 20 T cell receptor beta chains below, sequenced in a study of OX40 agonist ivuxolimab in advanced cancers. Generated by immunoSEQ multiplex PCR, the TCRdb table keeps only in-frame clones and is missing some. The sample yields 25,000 to 30,000 clones, about 77% seen once. Here the sequenced sample was CD4+ or CD8+ T cells sorted from blood, taken in a trial of the OX40 agonist ivuxolimab. These receptors were obtained from an adult with an advanced solid tumor such as melanoma, head and neck, liver or kidney cancer.

The chain carries TRBV9 and TRBJ1-3; D unclear. This CDR3 region has 15 residues. Germline CDR1 reads SGDLS; CDR2 reads YYNGEE. The V and J ends lost 0 bases and 4 bases respectively, with 11 bases between them. CDR3 sequence (DNA): TGTGCCAGCAGCGTAGATCCGGGCCCCGGAAACACCATATATTTT. Encoded protein: CASSVDPGPGNTIYF.

The chain recombines TRBV5-6 with TRBJ1-3; 7 nucleotides agree with TRBD1. The V and J ends lost 0 bases and 3 bases, in that order; junction bases with no gene match: 6. This CDR3 spans 16 amino acids. CDR1 is SGHDT and CDR2 is YYEEEE in the germline V gene. CDR3 in amino acids: CASSLAKGAFGNTIYF. CDR3 sequence (DNA): TGTGCCAGCAGCTTGGCGAAGGGGGCATTTGGAAACACCATATATTTT.

This sequence joins TRBV6-5 and TRBJ2-7; perhaps TRBD2 as D (6 bases). Germline CDR1 reads MNHEY; CDR2 reads SVGAGI. The CDR3 has 15 residues. V dropped 6 bases and J dropped 0 bases, with 15 bases sitting between them. The CDR3 coding sequence is TGTGCCAGCAGCAACCCCCCGGACTACTCCTACGAGCAGTACTTC. The encoded protein is CASSNPPDYSYEQYF.

The chain combines TRBV5-1 with TRBJ2-3, with TRBD2 matching 7 bases. V was pared by 0 bases and J by 4 bases, with 17 bases of the junction left unmatched. The CDR3 has 19 residues. Germline V gives CDR1 SGHRS, CDR2 YFSETQ. The CDR3 bases are TGCGCCAGCAGCTTGGTTTGGGCGGGGGTTAAGGATGGTGCAGATACGCAGTATTTT. Its protein product is CASSLVWAGVKDGADTQYF.

This chain connects TRBV30 to TRBJ1-2; a possible D gene is TRBD1 (5 bases). CDR1 is GTSNPN and CDR2 is SVGIG in the germline V gene (reference sequence). V lost 4 bases and J lost 1, with 10 bases in between. CDR3 length equals 13 residues. This chain's CDR3 is CAWIGHLNYGYTF. The CDR3 bases are TGTGCCTGGATCGGACACCTTAACTATGGCTACACCTTC.

The V gene is TRBV4-3, the J gene TRBJ1-2; 7 bases match TRBD1. CDR1 and CDR2 (germline): LGHNA, YSLEER. There are 15 residues in the CDR3. Trimming took 2 bases from V and 0 from J; bases not matched to a gene: 3. The CDR3 bases are TGCGCCAGCAGCCAAAGGGACAGCACTAACTATGGCTACACCTTC. Amino acid sequence: CASSQRDSTNYGYTF.

J is TRBJ2-7 and V is TRBV2; TRBD2 aligns across 8 bases. Trimming took 8 bases from V and 6 from J; bases not matched to a gene: 6. CDR1 is SNHLY, CDR2 FYNNEI, per germline. CDR3 length equals 12 residues. This CDR3 reads CASVGGGSEQYF. In nucleotides, the CDR3 is TGTGCCAGCGTTGGCGGGGGGTCCGAGCAGTACTTC.

The V gene is TRBV7-9, the J gene TRBJ2-7; tentative D call: TRBD1 (5 bases). CDR1 and CDR2 from the germline V gene are SEHNR and FQNEAQ (reference sequence). The CDR3 consists of 14 residues. V gave up 3 bases and J gave up 6 bases, with 15 bases separating them. The chain's CDR3 is CASSFRQGYGEQYF. Here the CDR3 DNA reads TGTGCCAGCAGCTTTCGCCAGGGTTATGGCGAGCAGTACTTC.

The V and J genes are TRBV7-2 and TRBJ2-7; D possibly uses TRBD1 or TRBD2 (6 bases each). Between the trimmed V and J ends, which lost 4 bases and 7 bases, there was a span of 14 bases. Germline V lookup: CDR1 SGHTA, CDR2 FQGNSA. The CDR3 runs to 13 residues. The CDR3 here is CASSSTWGAEQYF. CDR3 DNA sequence: TGTGCCAGCAGCTCTACCTGGGGGGCAGAGCAGTACTTC. Together with reference TRBV7-2 and TRBJ2-7, the CDR3 gives the full variable domain: GAGVSQSPSNKVTEKGKDVELRCDPISGHTALYWYRQSLGQGLEFLIYFQGNSAPDKSGLPSDRFSAERTGGSVSTLTIQRTQQEDSAVYLCASSSTWGAEQYFGPGTRLTVT.

The V call is TRBV27, the J call TRBJ1-4, with D unclear. Germline lookup yields CDR1 MNHEY and CDR2 SMNVEV (reference sequence). This CDR3 has 15 residues. V was trimmed by 2 bases and J by 6 bases, leaving 13 bases between them. DNA for the CDR3: TGTGCCAGCAGTTTAAGCGATGGGGTTCATGAAAAACTGTTTTTT. Protein product: CASSLSDGVHEKLFF.

This chain links TRBV4-2 with TRBJ2-7, with 12 positions matching TRBD1. The CDR3 consists of 14 residues. The V and J ends lost 5 bases and 6 bases, in that order; junction bases with no gene match: 5. Germline V lookup: CDR1 LGHNA, CDR2 YNFKEQ. This CDR3 reads CASSFGTGGVEQYF. The CDR3 DNA sequence: TGTGCCAGCAGCTTCGGGACAGGGGGCGTCGAGCAGTACTTC.

V and J are TRBV27 and TRBJ2-7; TRBD1 matches 9 bases. The CDR3 contains 15 residues. Trimming took 0 bases from V and 3 from J; bases not matched to a gene: 3. The germline gives CDR1 MNHEY, CDR2 SMNVEV (reference sequence). As DNA, the CDR3 is TGTGCCAGCAGTTTATCCCCGGGACAGGGCTACGAGCAGTACTTC. It yields the protein CASSLSPGQGYEQYF.

The V gene is TRBV5-1, the J gene TRBJ2-1; D ambiguous. Germline CDR1 reads SGHRS; CDR2 reads YFSETQ. Trimming shortened V by 1 base and J by 2 bases, and 7 bases separated the two germline ends. This CDR3 comprises 14 residues. As DNA, the CDR3 is TGCGCCAGCAGCTTGTACCGAGCCTACAATGAGCAGTTCTTC. Translation: CASSLYRAYNEQFF.

V usage is TRBV14 and J usage is TRBJ1-2; D gene ambiguous. Looked up from germline, CDR1 is SGHDN and CDR2 is FVKESK. Trimming removed 4 bases at V and 4 bases at J, with 10 bases between. The CDR3 is 13 amino acids. Written as DNA, the CDR3 is TGTGCCAGCAGCCCCATCGGGATCTATGGCTACACCTTC. Translation gives CASSPIGIYGYTF.

The V gene is TRBV9, the J gene TRBJ2-5; TRBD2 is a possible D gene (6 bases). The CDR3 length is 14 residues. The germline CDR1 and CDR2 sequences are SGDLS and YYNGEE. V shed 2 bases and J shed 1 base, with 9 bases lying between them. The CDR3 region has the DNA TGTGCCAGCAGCGTCGTGGGGGGCCAAGAGACCCAGTACTTC. Translating it yields CASSVVGGQETQYF.

The chain recombines TRBV14 with TRBJ2-7; 7 nucleotides line up with TRBD1. V was clipped by 3 bases and J by 0 bases; unmatched bases: 5. There are 15 residues in the CDR3. Germline V lookup: CDR1 SGHDN, CDR2 FVKESK. This CDR3 reads CASSHTGASSYEQYF. The DNA for the CDR3 is TGTGCCAGCAGCCACACAGGGGCCTCCTCCTACGAGCAGTACTTC. Together with reference TRBV14 and TRBJ2-7, the CDR3 gives the full variable domain: EAGVTQFPSHSVIEKGQTVTLRCDPISGHDNLYWYRRVMGKEIKFLLHFVKESKQDESGMPNNRFLAERTGGTYSTLKVQPAELEDSGVYFCASSHTGASSYEQYFGPGTRLTVT.

The chain employs TRBV27 and TRBJ2-1; D unclear. Germline CDR1 is MNHEY and CDR2 is SMNVEV (reference sequence). This CDR3 comprises 14 residues. Trimming removed 2 bases from V and 2 bases from J, with 7 bases in between. CDR3 loop: CASSLSSPYNEQFF. Written as DNA, the CDR3 is TGTGCCAGCAGTTTAAGCAGCCCCTACAATGAGCAGTTCTTC.

The chain carries TRBV11-2 and TRBJ2-7, with TRBD1 matching 8 bases. The CDR3 covers 14 residues. Germline lookup yields CDR1 SGHAT and CDR2 FQNNGV. With V trimmed by 5 bases and J by 5 bases, 8 bases remained unmatched. CDR3 loop: CASSPTTGDHEQYF. The CDR3 DNA follows: TGTGCCAGCAGCCCGACGACAGGGGACCACGAGCAGTACTTC.

This clone was found once. The chain is built from TRBV6-6 and TRBJ2-7; 9 nucleotides agree with TRBD1. Germline trimming cut 6 bases from V and 6 bases from J; bases unmatched to any gene: 3. Per the germline V gene, CDR1 is MNHNY and CDR2 is SVGAGI (reference sequence). The CDR3 totals 12 residues. The CDR3 sequence is CASSNRGLEQYF. The CDR3 DNA follows: TGTGCCAGCAGCAACAGGGGGCTCGAGCAGTACTTC.

The gene calls are TRBV6-5 and TRBJ2-1; 8 bases fit TRBD2. The ends lost 6 bases at V and 4 bases at J; junction bases unmatched: 8. CDR3 length: 15 amino acids. CDR1 is MNHEY and CDR2 is SVGAGI in the germline V gene. The CDR3 DNA reads as TGTGCCAGCAGGGAGGTGACTAGCGAATACAATGAGCAGTTCTTC. Translating it yields CASREVTSEYNEQFF.